The 21 T cell receptor beta chains below all came from one sample that was sequenced in a study of chemoradiotherapy in HPV16-positive cancers. The protocol was immunoSEQ multiplex PCR, while the TCRdb copy is restricted to in-frame clones and leaves out a portion. The table records just under 40,000 clones, around 80% of them present only once. The specimen was blood, collected from a patient who underwent chemoradiotherapy. These receptors all stem from a human donor with HPV-associated anogenital cancer.

The chain has TRBV19 and TRBJ1-2, with a weak D call TRBD1 (6 bases). The CDR3 consists of 15 residues. The V gene's germline CDR1 is LNHDA and CDR2 SQIVND (reference sequence). Trimming took 5 bases from V and 3 from J, leaving 16 bases between them. In DNA form, the CDR3 reads TGTGCCAGTAGTCTCGAGGGGGTGCCCCACTATGGCTACACCTTC. Its translation: CASSLEGVPHYGYTF.

This clone showed up just a few times. This chain joins TRBV9 and TRBJ1-1; 9 bases are shared with TRBD1. The CDR3 is 14 residues long. The J segment lost 1 base and the V segment lost 4 bases, leaving 2 bases of the junction unmatched. CDR1 and CDR2 from the germline V gene are SGDLS and YYNGEE. DNA of the CDR3: TGTGCCAGCAGCTCGGACAGGGGGAACACTGAAGCTTTCTTT. Its protein product is CASSSDRGNTEAFF.

J is TRBJ2-7 and V is TRBV19; tentatively, D is TRBD1 (6 bases). The length of the CDR3 is 15 residues. Trimming removed 3 bases at V and 3 bases at J, with 15 bases between. Germline V gene lookup returns CDR1 LNHDA and CDR2 SQIVND (reference sequence). In nucleotides, the CDR3 is TGTGCCAGTAGTATTAGCCAGGGGCCCGACTACGAGCAGTACTTC. Protein: CASSISQGPDYEQYF.

The chain recombines TRBV5-1 with TRBJ1-2, with D unclear. V dropped 0 bases and J dropped 3 bases, with 15 bases sitting between them. Germline V CDR1 and CDR2: SGHRS, YFSETQ. This CDR3 contains 16 residues. CDR3 in amino acids: CASSLARGQGDYGYTF. CDR3 DNA: TGCGCCAGCAGCTTGGCTCGCGGCCAAGGAGACTATGGCTACACCTTC.

This clone was seen a few times. The chain has TRBV27 and TRBJ2-7; D gene unclear. The V end lost 0 bases, the J end lost 0 bases, and 12 bases lay between the germline ends. CDR1 and CDR2 from the germline V gene are MNHEY and SMNVEV (reference sequence). This CDR3 is built from 16 residues. The CDR3 nucleotides are TGTGCCAGCAGTTTATCTAGTAGAGTTTTCTCCTACGAGCAGTACTTC. Its translation is CASSLSSRVFSYEQYF.

The chain links TRBV2 to TRBJ2-3; a possible D gene is TRBD2 (5 bases). The germline CDR1 and CDR2 sequences are SNHLY and FYNNEI. Trimming pared 6 bases from V and 1 base from J, leaving 11 bases between. The CDR3 is made up of 14 amino acids. The chain's CDR3 is CASRLSGGTDTQYF. For the CDR3, the DNA is TGTGCCAGCAGACTGAGCGGCGGCACAGATACGCAGTATTTT.

This clone was seen a single time. The rearrangement links TRBV2 to TRBJ2-7, with TRBD2 matching over 8 bases. The V gene end was trimmed by 6 bases and the J gene end by 2 bases; junction bases not matched to a gene: 6. The germline CDR1 and CDR2 sequences are SNHLY and FYNNEI. The CDR3 extends over 14 amino acids. The CDR3 loop reads CASRLGGGPYEQYF. Here the CDR3 DNA reads TGTGCCAGCAGGCTCGGGGGGGGACCCTACGAGCAGTACTTC.

This clone was detected once. The chain uses TRBV10-3 and TRBJ1-5; 10 bases map to TRBD1. Germline V lookup: CDR1 ENHRY, CDR2 SYGVKD. V shed 0 bases, J shed 2 bases, and the junction held 1 base outside the gene matches. CDR3 length: 16 amino acids. CDR3 nucleotide sequence: TGTGCCATCAGTGAGTCTGGGACAGGGGGCAATCAGCCCCAGCATTTT. Protein sequence: CAISESGTGGNQPQHF.

The rearrangement joins TRBV5-4 to TRBJ2-5; D is uncertain. Germline V gene lookup returns CDR1 SGHNT and CDR2 YYREEE (reference sequence). The CDR3 loop spans 13 amino acids. V lost 0 bases and J 2 bases, leaving 5 bases between the germline ends. CDR3 amino acids: CASSLAFQETQYF. The DNA of the CDR3 is TGTGCCAGCAGCTTGGCGTTTCAAGAGACCCAGTACTTC.

V usage is TRBV7-9 and J usage is TRBJ2-1; no reliable D call. The CDR3 runs to 15 residues. Trimming left V 3 bases short and J 5 bases short, with 14 bases between. The V gene's germline CDR1 is SEHNR and CDR2 FQNEAQ (reference sequence). CDR3 residues: CASSFTALRNNEQFF. Here the CDR3 DNA reads TGTGCCAGCAGCTTCACGGCCCTGAGGAACAATGAGCAGTTCTTC.

This chain joins TRBV10-3 and TRBJ1-2, with D possibly matching TRBD1 (6 bases). Germline values: CDR1 ENHRY, CDR2 SYGVKD. Trimming removed 2 bases from V and 3 bases from J, with 13 bases in between. The CDR3 consists of 15 residues. The CDR3 bases are TGTGCCATCAGTGAGGGAGCAGGGGAGCACTATGGCTACACCTTC. It yields the protein CAISEGAGEHYGYTF.

This clone was counted a few times. The gene calls are TRBV2 and TRBJ1-2; 8 positions match TRBD1. The CDR3 loop spans 14 amino acids. Germline-derived CDR1 and CDR2 are SNHLY and FYNNEI. V was pared by 6 bases and J by 2 bases, with 5 bases of the junction left unmatched. CDR3: CASRAGGTNYGYTF. CDR3 in DNA: TGTGCCAGCAGGGCAGGGGGCACCAACTATGGCTACACCTTC.

This chain connects TRBV5-5 to TRBJ2-3; 8 positions match TRBD2. The junction had 9 bases not matched to a gene; V was cut back by 5 bases and J by 1 base. CDR1 and CDR2 (germline): SGHKS, YYEKEE (reference sequence). CDR3 length equals 16 residues. Here the CDR3 reads CASRTGPRGGTDTQYF. The CDR3 bases are TGTGCCAGCAGAACCGGTCCGCGGGGGGGCACAGATACGCAGTATTTT.

DNA of the CDR3: TGTGCCAGCAGCCAATCTGAGATGGGGGGCCGGGACACTGAAGCTTTCTTT. It yields the protein CASSQSEMGGRDTEAFF. The chain is built from TRBV4-2 and TRBJ1-1, with D tentatively TRBD1 (6 bases). CDR3 length equals 17 residues. The V end lost 2 bases, the J end lost 3 bases, and 19 bases lay between the germline ends. Germline CDR1 is LGHNA and CDR2 is YNFKEQ.

The V and J genes are TRBV7-6 and TRBJ2-7; 9 bases line up with TRBD2. The CDR3 is made up of 15 amino acids. Germline-derived CDR1 and CDR2 are SGHVS and FNYEAQ. The junction had 8 bases not matched to a gene; V was cut back by 1 base and J by 7 bases. CDR3 protein: CASSLGASGAWEQYF. As DNA, the CDR3 is TGTGCCAGCAGCTTAGGGGCTAGCGGGGCCTGGGAGCAGTACTTC.

This clone has more than one count but fewer than ten. V gene TRBV25-1 combines with J gene TRBJ2-5; possibly TRBD1 or TRBD2 for D (6 bases each). Germline V gene data show CDR1 as MGHDK and CDR2 as SYGVNS. V was pared by 4 bases and J by 4 bases, with 13 bases between. The CDR3 length is 14 residues. The CDR3 DNA is TGTGCCAGCAGTGCACTCGAGGGGGGAGAGACCCAGTACTTC. Its protein product is CASSALEGGETQYF.

The chain couples TRBV5-1 to TRBJ1-4; D might be TRBD1 (6 bases). This CDR3 region has 16 residues. Germline CDR1 SGHRS, CDR2 YFSETQ. V was pared by 3 bases and J by 6 bases, with 18 bases between. The CDR3 region is CASSWGGQLPDEKLFF. Written as DNA, the CDR3 is TGCGCCAGCAGCTGGGGGGGCCAGCTCCCAGATGAAAAACTGTTTTTT. Full variable domain (outside the CDR3, taken from reference TRBV5-1 and TRBJ1-4): KAGVTQTPRYLIKTRGQQVTLSCSPISGHRSVSWYQQTPGQGLQFLFEYFSETQRNKGNFPGRFSGRQFSNSRSEMNVSTLELGDSALYLCASSWGGQLPDEKLFFGSGTQLSVL.

This chain's CDR3 is CASSSGPPMRADTQYF. CDR3 coding DNA: TGTGCCAGCAGCTCGGGCCCCCCTATGAGGGCAGATACGCAGTATTTT. The chain uses TRBV11-3 and TRBJ2-3; maybe TRBD2 (5 bases). This CDR3 is 16 amino acids long. The germline V gene encodes CDR1 SGHNT and CDR2 YENEEA. V lost 4 bases to trimming and J lost 4 bases, with 18 bases between them.

This chain connects TRBV5-1 to TRBJ2-3; the D is unclear. Trimming removed 0 bases at V and 4 bases at J, with 12 bases between. CDR3 length equals 15 residues. The germline V gene encodes CDR1 SGHRS and CDR2 YFSETQ. CDR3 protein: CASSLEGAPSDTQYF. The CDR3 region has the DNA TGCGCCAGCAGCTTGGAGGGTGCGCCATCAGATACGCAGTATTTT.

The CDR3 spells CASSNWGSGANVLTF. The CDR3 DNA reads TGTGCCAGCAGTAACTGGGGGTCAGGGGCCAACGTCCTGACTTTC. This sequence joins TRBV6-5 and TRBJ2-6; TRBD1 or TRBD2 may be the D gene (5 bases each). Germline loops: CDR1 MNHEY, CDR2 SVGAGI. Trimming removed 5 bases at V and 4 bases at J, with 12 bases between. This CDR3 spans 15 amino acids.

The CDR3 is CASRSRGLNTEAFF. CDR3 nucleotides: TGTGCCAGCAGGTCCAGGGGGCTGAACACTGAAGCTTTCTTT. The V call is TRBV7-2, the J call TRBJ1-1; 8 nucleotides agree with TRBD1. The V segment lost 6 bases and the J segment 0 bases; nucleotides outside the gene matches: 3. Germline loops: CDR1 SGHTA, CDR2 FQGNSA. This CDR3 spans 14 amino acids.